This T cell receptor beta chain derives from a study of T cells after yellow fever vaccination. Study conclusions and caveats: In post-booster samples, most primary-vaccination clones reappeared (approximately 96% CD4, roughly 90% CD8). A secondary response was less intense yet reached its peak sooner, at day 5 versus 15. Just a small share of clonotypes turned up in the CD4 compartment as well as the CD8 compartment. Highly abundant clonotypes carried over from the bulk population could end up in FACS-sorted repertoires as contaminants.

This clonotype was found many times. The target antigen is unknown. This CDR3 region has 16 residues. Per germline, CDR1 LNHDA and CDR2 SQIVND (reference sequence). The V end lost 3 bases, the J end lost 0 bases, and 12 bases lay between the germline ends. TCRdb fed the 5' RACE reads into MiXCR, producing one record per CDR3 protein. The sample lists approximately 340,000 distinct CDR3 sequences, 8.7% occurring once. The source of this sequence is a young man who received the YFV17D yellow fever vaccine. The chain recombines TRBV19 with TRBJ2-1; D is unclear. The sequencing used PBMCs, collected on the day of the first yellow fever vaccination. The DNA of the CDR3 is TGTGCCAGTAGTATTTTCCAGGTCGGCTCCTACAATGAGCAGTTCTTC. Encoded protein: CASSIFQVGSYNEQFF.